The source of this T cell receptor (beta chain) is a study of response to subunit inactivated influenza vaccine. Study-level findings and limits: Authors suggested seasonal influenza vaccinations each recruit few new T cells.

The germline V and J ends were trimmed by 3 bases and 5 bases, with 13 bases remaining between them. Germline CDR1 SGHTA, CDR2 FQGNSA. CDR3 size: 14 residues. TCRdb itself ran the RT-PCR reads through MiXCR, one entry per CDR3 protein. The profile covers about 780,000 distinct CDR3 sequences, with 15% to 20% appearing a single time and about 11% taken by the ten largest. This clonotype was found a few times. No antigen is known for it. Sequencing was performed on PBMCs from blood, taken about 5 days after vaccination. The sequence was collected from a man aged 50-60 years who received an inactivated influenza vaccine. The V gene is TRBV7-2, the J gene TRBJ2-5; D is perhaps TRBD1 (6 bases). The CDR3 sequence is CASSFHRDSETQYF. CDR3 in DNA: TGTGCCAGCAGCTTCCACAGGGATTCGGAGACCCAGTACTTC.